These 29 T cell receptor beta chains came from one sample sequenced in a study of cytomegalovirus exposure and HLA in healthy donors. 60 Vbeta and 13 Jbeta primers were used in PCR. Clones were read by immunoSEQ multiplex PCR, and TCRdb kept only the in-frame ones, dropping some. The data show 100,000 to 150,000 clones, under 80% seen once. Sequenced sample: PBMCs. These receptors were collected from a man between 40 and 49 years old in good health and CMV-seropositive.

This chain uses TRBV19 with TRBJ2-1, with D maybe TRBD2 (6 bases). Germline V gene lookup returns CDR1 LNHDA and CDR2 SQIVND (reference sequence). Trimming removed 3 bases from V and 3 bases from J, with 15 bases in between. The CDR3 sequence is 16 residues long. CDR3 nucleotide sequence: TGTGCCAGTAGTATTCGACAGCTAGCGAGCTACAATGAGCAGTTCTTC. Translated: CASSIRQLASYNEQFF.

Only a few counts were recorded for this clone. The CDR3 nucleotides are TGTGCCAGCAGCGGCAACTATGTAGAGACCCAGTACTTC. This translates into CASSGNYVETQYF. The chain employs TRBV9 and TRBJ2-5, with D uncertain. This CDR3 is built from 13 residues. The V gene's germline CDR1 is SGDLS and CDR2 YYNGEE. The V end was cut by 3 bases, the J end by 4 bases, with 10 bases between.

The CDR3 DNA sequence: TGTGCCAGCAAAGCGGCGGTGAACACCGGGGAGCTGTTTTTT. Translation: CASKAAVNTGELFF. This chain links TRBV27 with TRBJ2-2; possibly TRBD2 for D (5 bases). V gave up 7 bases and J gave up 1 base, with 10 bases separating them. The CDR3 has 14 amino acids. Germline V gene lookup returns CDR1 MNHEY and CDR2 SMNVEV (reference sequence).

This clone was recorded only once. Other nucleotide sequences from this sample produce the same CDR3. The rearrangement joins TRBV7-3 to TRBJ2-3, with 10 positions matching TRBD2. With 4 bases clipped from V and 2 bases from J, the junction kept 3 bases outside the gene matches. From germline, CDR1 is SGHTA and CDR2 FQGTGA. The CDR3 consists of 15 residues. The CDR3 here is CASSSTSGTTDTQYF. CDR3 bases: TGTGCCAGCAGCTCAACTAGCGGGACCACAGATACGCAGTATTTT.

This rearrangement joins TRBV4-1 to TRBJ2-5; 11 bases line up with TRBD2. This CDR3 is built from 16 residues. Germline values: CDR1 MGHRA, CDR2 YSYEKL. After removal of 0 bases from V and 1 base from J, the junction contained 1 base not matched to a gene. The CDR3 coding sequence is TGCGCCAGCAGCCAAGAGGGACTAGCGGTCCAAGAGACCCAGTACTTC. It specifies CASSQEGLAVQETQYF.

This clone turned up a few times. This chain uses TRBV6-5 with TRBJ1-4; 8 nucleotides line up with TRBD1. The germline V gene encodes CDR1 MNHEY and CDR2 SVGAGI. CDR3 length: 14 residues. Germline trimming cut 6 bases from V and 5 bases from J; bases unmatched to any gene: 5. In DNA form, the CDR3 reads TGTGCCAGCAGACTGGACAGGGAGAATGAAAAACTGTTTTTT. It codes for CASRLDRENEKLFF.

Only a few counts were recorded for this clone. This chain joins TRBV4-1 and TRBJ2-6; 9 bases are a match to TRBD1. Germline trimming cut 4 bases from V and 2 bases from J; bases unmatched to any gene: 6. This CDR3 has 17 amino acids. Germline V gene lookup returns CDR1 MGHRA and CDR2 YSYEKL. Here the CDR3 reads CASSPEQGATGANVLTF. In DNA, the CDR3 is TGCGCCAGCAGCCCGGAACAGGGGGCGACTGGGGCCAACGTCCTGACTTTC.

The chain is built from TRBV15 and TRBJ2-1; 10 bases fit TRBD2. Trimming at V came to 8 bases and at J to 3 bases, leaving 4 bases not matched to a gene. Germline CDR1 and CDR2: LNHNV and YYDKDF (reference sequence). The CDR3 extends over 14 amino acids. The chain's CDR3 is CATEPSGSYNEQFF. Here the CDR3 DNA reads TGTGCCACCGAGCCTAGCGGGAGCTACAATGAGCAGTTCTTC.

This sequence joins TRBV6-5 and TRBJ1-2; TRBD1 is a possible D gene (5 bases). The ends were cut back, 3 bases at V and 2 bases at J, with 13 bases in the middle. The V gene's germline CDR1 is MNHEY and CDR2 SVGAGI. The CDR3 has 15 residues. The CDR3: CASSYNTGRNYGYTF. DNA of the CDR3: TGTGCCAGCAGTTATAACACAGGAAGAAACTATGGCTACACCTTC.

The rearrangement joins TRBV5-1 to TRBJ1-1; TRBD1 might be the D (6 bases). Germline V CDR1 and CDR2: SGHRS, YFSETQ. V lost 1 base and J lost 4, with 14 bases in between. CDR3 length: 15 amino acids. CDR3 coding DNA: TGCGCCAGCAGCTTGTTACAGGGTCCCCCCACTGAAGCTTTCTTT. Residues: CASSLLQGPPTEAFF. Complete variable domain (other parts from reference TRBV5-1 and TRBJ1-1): KAGVTQTPRYLIKTRGQQVTLSCSPISGHRSVSWYQQTPGQGLQFLFEYFSETQRNKGNFPGRFSGRQFSNSRSEMNVSTLELGDSALYLCASSLLQGPPTEAFFGQGTRLTVV.

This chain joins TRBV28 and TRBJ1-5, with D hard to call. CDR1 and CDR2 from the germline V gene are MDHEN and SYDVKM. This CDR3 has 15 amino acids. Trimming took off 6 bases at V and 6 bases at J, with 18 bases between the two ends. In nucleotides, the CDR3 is TGTGCCAGCAGGTCCGGCGGGAAAATGAGTCAGCCCCAGCATTTT. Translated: CASRSGGKMSQPQHF.

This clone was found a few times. CDR3 region: CAISDPPQGTYEQYF. The CDR3 DNA reads TGTGCCATCAGTGACCCCCCCCAGGGAACCTACGAGCAGTACTTC. The V gene is TRBV10-3, the J gene TRBJ2-7, with a possible D match to TRBD1 (5 bases). The germline gives CDR1 ENHRY, CDR2 SYGVKD. The CDR3 has 15 amino acids. The V gene lost 3 bases and the J gene lost 2 bases, with 14 bases spanning the gap.

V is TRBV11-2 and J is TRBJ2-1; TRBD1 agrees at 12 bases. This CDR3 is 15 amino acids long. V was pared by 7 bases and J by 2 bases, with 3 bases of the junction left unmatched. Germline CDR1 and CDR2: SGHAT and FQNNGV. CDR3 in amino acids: CASTGTGGAYNEQFF. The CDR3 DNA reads TGTGCCAGCACCGGGACAGGGGGCGCCTACAATGAGCAGTTCTTC.

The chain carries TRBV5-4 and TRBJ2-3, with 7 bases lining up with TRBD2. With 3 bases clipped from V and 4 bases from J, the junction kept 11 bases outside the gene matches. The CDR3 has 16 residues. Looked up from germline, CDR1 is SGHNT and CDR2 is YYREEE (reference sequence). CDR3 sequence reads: CASSWASGGEADTQYF. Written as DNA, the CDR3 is TGTGCCAGCAGCTGGGCTAGCGGAGGGGAGGCAGATACGCAGTATTTT.

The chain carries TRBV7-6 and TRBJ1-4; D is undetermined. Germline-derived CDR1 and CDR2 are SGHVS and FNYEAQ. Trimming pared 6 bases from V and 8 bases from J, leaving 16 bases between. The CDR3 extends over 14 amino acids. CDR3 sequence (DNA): TGTGCCAGCAGTCGAGGACTCCCGGCAGAAAAACTGTTTTTT. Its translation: CASSRGLPAEKLFF.

The CDR3: CASSDGRLQVHTGELFF. In nucleotides, the CDR3 is TGTGCCAGCAGTGACGGGAGGTTACAGGTTCACACCGGGGAGCTGTTTTTT. The chain carries TRBV6-1 and TRBJ2-2, with TRBD2 matching over 7 bases. This CDR3 is built from 17 residues. The germline gives CDR1 MNHNS, CDR2 SASEGT. Trimming cost V 3 bases and J 3 bases; bases outside gene matches: 10.

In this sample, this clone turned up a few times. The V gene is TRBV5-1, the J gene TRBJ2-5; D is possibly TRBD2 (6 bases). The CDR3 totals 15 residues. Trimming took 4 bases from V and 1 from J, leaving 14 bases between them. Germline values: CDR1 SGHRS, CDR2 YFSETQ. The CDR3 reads CASSLTGETQETQYF. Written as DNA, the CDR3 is TGCGCCAGCAGCCTCACGGGGGAAACCCAAGAGACCCAGTACTTC.

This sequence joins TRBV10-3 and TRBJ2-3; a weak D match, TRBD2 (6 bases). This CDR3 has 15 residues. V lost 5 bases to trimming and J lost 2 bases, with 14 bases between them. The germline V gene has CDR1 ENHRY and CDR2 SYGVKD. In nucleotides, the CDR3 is TGTGCCATCAGTAAATGGGACTCCGACACAGATACGCAGTATTTT. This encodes CAISKWDSDTDTQYF.

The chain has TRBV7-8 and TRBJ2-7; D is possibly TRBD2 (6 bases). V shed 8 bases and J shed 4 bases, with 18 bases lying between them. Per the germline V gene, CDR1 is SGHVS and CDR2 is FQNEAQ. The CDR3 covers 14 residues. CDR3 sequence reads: CASAKEGLPYEQYF. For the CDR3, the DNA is TGTGCCAGCGCCAAGGAGGGGCTTCCGTACGAGCAGTACTTC.

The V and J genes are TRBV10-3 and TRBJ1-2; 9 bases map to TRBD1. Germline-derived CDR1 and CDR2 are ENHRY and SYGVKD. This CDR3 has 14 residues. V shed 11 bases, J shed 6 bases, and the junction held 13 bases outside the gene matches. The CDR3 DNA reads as TGTGCCGTTCAGAGGGACAGGGAGACCGATGGCTACACCTTC. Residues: CAVQRDRETDGYTF.

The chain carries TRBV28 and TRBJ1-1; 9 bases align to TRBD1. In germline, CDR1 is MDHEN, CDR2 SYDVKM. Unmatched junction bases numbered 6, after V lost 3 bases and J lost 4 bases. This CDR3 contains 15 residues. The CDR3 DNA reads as TGTGCCAGCAGTTTGGGGACAGGGCTGGTCACTGAAGCTTTCTTT. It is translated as CASSLGTGLVTEAFF.

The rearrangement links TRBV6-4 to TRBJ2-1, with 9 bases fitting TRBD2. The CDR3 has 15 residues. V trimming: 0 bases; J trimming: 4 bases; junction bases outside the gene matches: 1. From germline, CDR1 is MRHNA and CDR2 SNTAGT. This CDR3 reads CASSDSAGGYNEQFF. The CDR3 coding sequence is TGTGCCAGCAGTGACTCGGCGGGAGGGTACAATGAGCAGTTCTTC.

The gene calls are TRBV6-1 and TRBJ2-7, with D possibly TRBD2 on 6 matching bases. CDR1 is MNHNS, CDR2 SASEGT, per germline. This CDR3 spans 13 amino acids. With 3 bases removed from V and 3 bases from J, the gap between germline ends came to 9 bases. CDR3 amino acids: CASSETRHYEQYF. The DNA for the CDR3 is TGTGCCAGCAGTGAGACTAGGCACTACGAGCAGTACTTC.

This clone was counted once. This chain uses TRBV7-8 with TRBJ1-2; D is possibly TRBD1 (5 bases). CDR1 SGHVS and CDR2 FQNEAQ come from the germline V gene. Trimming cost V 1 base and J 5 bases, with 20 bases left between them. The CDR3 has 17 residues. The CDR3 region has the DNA TGTGCCAGCAGCTTAGACGTTCAGGCAGGGCAGTTATATGGCTACACCTTC. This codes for CASSLDVQAGQLYGYTF.

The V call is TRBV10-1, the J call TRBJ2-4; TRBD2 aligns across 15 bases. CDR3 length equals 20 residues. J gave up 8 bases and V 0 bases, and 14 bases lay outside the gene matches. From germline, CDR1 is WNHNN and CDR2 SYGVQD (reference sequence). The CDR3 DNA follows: TGCGCCAGCAGTGAGTCGAATCTCGGGACTAGCGGGGGGCCCCTTTACATTCAGTACTTC. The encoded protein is CASSESNLGTSGGPLYIQYF.

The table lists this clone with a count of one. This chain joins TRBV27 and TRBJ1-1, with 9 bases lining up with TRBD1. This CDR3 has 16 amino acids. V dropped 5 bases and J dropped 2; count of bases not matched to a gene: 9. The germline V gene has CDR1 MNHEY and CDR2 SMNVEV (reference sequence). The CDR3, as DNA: TGTGCCAGCAGTCTAACAGGGGGCGGATTTAACACTGAAGCTTTCTTT. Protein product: CASSLTGGGFNTEAFF.

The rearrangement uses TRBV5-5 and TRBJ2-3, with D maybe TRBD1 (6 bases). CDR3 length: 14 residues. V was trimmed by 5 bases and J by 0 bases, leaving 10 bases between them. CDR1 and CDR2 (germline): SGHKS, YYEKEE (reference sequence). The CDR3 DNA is TGTGCCAGCAGGGGGACACCTAGCACAGATACGCAGTATTTT. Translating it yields CASRGTPSTDTQYF. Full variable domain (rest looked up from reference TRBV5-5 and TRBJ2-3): DAGVTQSPTHLIKTRGQQVTLRCSPISGHKSVSWYQQVLGQGPQFIFQYYEKEERGRGNFPDRFSARQFPNYSSELNVNALLLGDSALYLCASRGTPSTDTQYFGPGTRLTVL.

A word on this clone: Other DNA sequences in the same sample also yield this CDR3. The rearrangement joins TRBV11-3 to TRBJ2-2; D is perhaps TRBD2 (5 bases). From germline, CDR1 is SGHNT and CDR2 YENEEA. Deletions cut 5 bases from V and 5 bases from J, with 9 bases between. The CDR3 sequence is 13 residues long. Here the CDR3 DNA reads TGTGCCAGCAGCAGATCGGGGACCGGGGAGCTGTTTTTT. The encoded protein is CASSRSGTGELFF. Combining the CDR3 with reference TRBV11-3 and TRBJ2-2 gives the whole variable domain EAGVVQSPRYKIIEKKQPVAFWCNPISGHNTLYWYLQNLGQGPELLIRYENEEAVDDSQLPKDRFSAERLKGVDSTLKIQPAELGDSAVYLCASSRSGTGELFFGEGSRLTVL.

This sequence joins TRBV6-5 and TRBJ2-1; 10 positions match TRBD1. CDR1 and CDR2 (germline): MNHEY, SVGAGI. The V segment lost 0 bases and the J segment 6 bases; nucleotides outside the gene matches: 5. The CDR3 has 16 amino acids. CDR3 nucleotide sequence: TGTGCCAGCAGTTACTCCGGGACAGGGGCGGTCAATGAGCAGTTCTTC. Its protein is CASSYSGTGAVNEQFF.